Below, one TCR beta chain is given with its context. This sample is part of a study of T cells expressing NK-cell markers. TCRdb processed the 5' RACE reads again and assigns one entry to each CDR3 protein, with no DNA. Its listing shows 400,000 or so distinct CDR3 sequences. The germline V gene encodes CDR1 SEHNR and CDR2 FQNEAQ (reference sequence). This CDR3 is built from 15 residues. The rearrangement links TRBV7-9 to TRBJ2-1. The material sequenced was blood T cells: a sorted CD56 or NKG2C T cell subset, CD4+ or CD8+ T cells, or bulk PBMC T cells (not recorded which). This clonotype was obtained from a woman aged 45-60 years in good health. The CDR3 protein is CASSLELAELNEQFF.